A selection of T cell receptor beta chains follows, all from one sample in a study of cytomegalovirus exposure and HLA in healthy donors. TCRdb keeps only in-frame clones here, not all; method: immunoSEQ multiplex PCR. Of about 180,000 clones detected, 55% to 75% appear once; the ten largest clones hold 2% to 2.5%. The specimen sequenced was PBMCs. These receptors were obtained from a human donor in good health. Each CDR3 is given with its conserved first and last residue. A D gene is named only where the DNA matches it firmly. Size tells how often a clone was seen (once, few, many) or the class of an expanded clone, and some rows leave it out.

v_gene,abundance,d_gene,j_gene,CDR3nt,CDR3aa
TRBV9,NA,NA,TRBJ1-5,TGTGCCAGCAGCCGTAGCTTCAGGGTCGATCAGCCCCAGCATTTT,CASSRSFRVDQPQHF
TRBV14,NA,NA,TRBJ2-3,TGTGCCAGCAGCCAATCAGGGGCTCTACGCACAGATACGCAGTATTTT,CASSQSGALRTDTQYF
TRBV30,NA,NA,TRBJ2-2,TGTGCCTGGAGTGTAACTAAGAACACCGGGGAGCTGTTTTTT,CAWSVTKNTGELFF
TRBV19,NA,TRBD2,TRBJ2-1,TGTGCCACCGGGACTAGTATTGCGAATGAGCAGTTCTTC,CATGTSIANEQFF
TRBV7-8,NA,NA,TRBJ1-6,TGTGCCAGCAGCTTAGGGACTTATAATTCACCCCTCCACTTT,CASSLGTYNSPLHF
TRBV19,NA,TRBD1,TRBJ2-1,TGTGCCAGTAGTGACCCCGGGACAGGGGTCTATGAGCAGTTCTTC,CASSDPGTGVYEQFF
TRBV19,few,NA,TRBJ2-5,TGTGCCACAACAGACGGTCAAGAGACCCAGTACTTC,CATTDGQETQYF
TRBV9,NA,TRBD2,TRBJ2-1,TGTGCCAGCAGCGTAGCGGGGGGGCCGGCCAGCTCCTACAATGAGCAGTTCTTC,CASSVAGGPASSYNEQFF
TRBV7-2,NA,NA,TRBJ1-6,TGTGCCAGCAGCTTAGTCCGGGGGTCTCATAATTCACCCCTCCACTTT,CASSLVRGSHNSPLHF
TRBV11-2,NA,NA,TRBJ1-1,TGTGCCAGCAGCTTAGTAGTTCAGGGCACTGAAGCTTTCTTT,CASSLVVQGTEAFF
TRBV2,NA,TRBD1,TRBJ1-2,TGTGCCAGCAGGGAAACCGGGACAGGGCGACGAGATGGCTACACCTTC,CASRETGTGRRDGYTF
TRBV6-5,NA,NA,TRBJ1-6,TGTGCCAGCACCCCAGCAGGGGCATATTCACCCCTCCACTTT,CASTPAGAYSPLHF
TRBV5-1,NA,NA,TRBJ2-1,TGCGCTAGCAGCTTGGCGGGTCGGTCCTTTGGCAATGAGCAGTTCTTC,CASSLAGRSFGNEQFF
TRBV4-1,NA,TRBD2,TRBJ2-7,TGCGCCAGCAGCCAAGCCCCCAGCGGGACCTACGAGCAGTACTTC,CASSQAPSGTYEQYF
TRBV25-1,NA,NA,TRBJ1-1,TGTGCCAGCACGAGGGCCGGGGACACTGAAGCTTTCTTT,CASTRAGDTEAFF
TRBV29-1,NA,NA,TRBJ2-6,TGCAGCGTTGGGGTAAGACTGGCTGGGGCCAACGTCCTGACTTTC,CSVGVRLAGANVLTF
TRBV2,NA,NA,TRBJ2-3,TGTGCCAGCAGTGACCCAACCGGACAGTCGGATACGCAGTATTTT,CASSDPTGQSDTQYF
TRBV19,NA,NA,TRBJ2-7,TGTGCCAGTAGTCCCTTCCAGGGGGGAGAGGAGCAGTACTTC,CASSPFQGGEEQYF
TRBV4-3,NA,NA,TRBJ1-5,TGCGCCAGCAGCCGAGACGTCGGGGGGCATCAGCCCCAGCATTTT,CASSRDVGGHQPQHF
TRBV7-9,NA,TRBD1,TRBJ1-4,TGTGCCAGCAGCCTAGGGCCGGACAGGGTGGATGAAAAACTGTTTTTT,CASSLGPDRVDEKLFF
TRBV7-9,NA,NA,TRBJ2-7,TGTGCCAGCAGCCAACTCTTCGGCGAGCAGTACTTC,CASSQLFGEQYF
TRBV4-3,NA,TRBD1,TRBJ2-1,TGCGCCAGCAGCCAAGGGACAGGGGGAACGAATGAGCAGTTCTTC,CASSQGTGGTNEQFF
TRBV9,NA,NA,TRBJ2-3,TGTGCCAGCAGCGTAGCTAATTCAGATACGCAGTATTTT,CASSVANSDTQYF
TRBV5-4,NA,TRBD1,TRBJ2-3,TGTGCCAGCAGCTCCGACAGGGGGTCCCCAGATACGCAGTATTTT,CASSSDRGSPDTQYF
TRBV5-8,NA,NA,TRBJ1-3,TGTGCCAGCAGCTTGGCTGCGGGTTCTGGAAACACCATATATTTT,CASSLAAGSGNTIYF
TRBV9,NA,TRBD1,TRBJ2-5,TGTGCCAGCAGCGAGGGGACAGGGGACCAAGAGACCCAGTACTTC,CASSEGTGDQETQYF
TRBV6-1,NA,TRBD1,TRBJ2-7,TGTGCCAGCAGTCGGACAGGGGTTTCGGGCGAGCAGTACTTC,CASSRTGVSGEQYF
TRBV27,NA,NA,TRBJ1-1,TGTGCCAGCACCCAAAACCCAGGGATCACTGAAGCTTTCTTT,CASTQNPGITEAFF
TRBV10-1,NA,NA,TRBJ2-2,TGCGCCAGCAGTGAGGGACCGGCGGGGGGGGAGCTGTTTTTT,CASSEGPAGGELFF
TRBV4-3,NA,TRBD2,TRBJ2-1,TGCGCCAGCAGCCAAGGGGTAGGGACTAGCGGGGACAGTGAGCAGTTCTTC,CASSQGVGTSGDSEQFF
TRBV5-4,NA,TRBD1,TRBJ1-1,TGTGCCAGCAGCTTGGTCGGGTGGGACAGGTGGAACACTGAAGCTTTCTTT,CASSLVGWDRWNTEAFF
TRBV27,NA,NA,TRBJ1-2,TGTGCCAGCAGTTCCTCCTGGACAGACTATGGCTACACCTTC,CASSSSWTDYGYTF
TRBV4-3,NA,NA,TRBJ1-6,TGCGCCAGCAGCCCGAGGACAGACTATAATTCACCCCTCCACTTT,CASSPRTDYNSPLHF
TRBV9,few,TRBD2,TRBJ2-7,TGTGCCAGCAGCGCTAGCGGGGGGGCCGAGCAGTACTTC,CASSASGGAEQYF
TRBV14,NA,NA,TRBJ2-6,TGTGCCAGCAGCCATTACAGGGGAGGCGCTGGGGCCAACGTCCTGACTTTC,CASSHYRGGAGANVLTF
TRBV11-1,NA,TRBD2,TRBJ2-1,TGTGCCAGCAGCTTTAGCGGGGGGGGGAATGAGCAGTTCTTC,CASSFSGGGNEQFF
TRBV7-2,NA,NA,TRBJ1-6,TGTGCCAGCACCCTGGGGCAGGGCGTTTCACCCCTCCACTTT,CASTLGQGVSPLHF
TRBV19,NA,TRBD2,TRBJ2-7,TGTGCCAGTAGTATAAGCTCGGCTAGCGGGGGGGTTGGATCCTACGAGCAGTACTTC,CASSISSASGGVGSYEQYF
TRBV12-5,NA,TRBD1,TRBJ2-7,TGTGCTAGTGGTAAGACCGGGACAGGGGGAGAGCAGTACTTC,CASGKTGTGGEQYF
TRBV29-1,NA,NA,TRBJ1-2,TGCAGCGTTGATGGGGGGGTGTTCTATGGCTACACCTTC,CSVDGGVFYGYTF
TRBV7-6,NA,NA,TRBJ2-4,TGTGCCAGCAGCTTAGCGCCACAAGCCAAAAACATTCAGTACTTC,CASSLAPQAKNIQYF